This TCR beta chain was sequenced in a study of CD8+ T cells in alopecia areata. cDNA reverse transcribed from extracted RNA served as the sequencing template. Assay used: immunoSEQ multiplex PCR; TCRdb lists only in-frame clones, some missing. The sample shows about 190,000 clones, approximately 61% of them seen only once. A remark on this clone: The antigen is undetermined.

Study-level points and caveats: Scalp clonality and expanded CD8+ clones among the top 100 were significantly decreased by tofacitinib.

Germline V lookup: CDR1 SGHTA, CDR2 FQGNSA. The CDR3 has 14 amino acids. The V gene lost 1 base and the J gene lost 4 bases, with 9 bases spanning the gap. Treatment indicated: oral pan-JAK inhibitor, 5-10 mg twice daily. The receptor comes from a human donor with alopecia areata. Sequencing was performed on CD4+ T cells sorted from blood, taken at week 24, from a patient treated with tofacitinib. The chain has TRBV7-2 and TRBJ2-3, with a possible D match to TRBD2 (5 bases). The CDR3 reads CASSLVYGADTQYF. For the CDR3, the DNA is TGTGCCAGCAGCTTAGTGTACGGGGCAGATACGCAGTATTTT.